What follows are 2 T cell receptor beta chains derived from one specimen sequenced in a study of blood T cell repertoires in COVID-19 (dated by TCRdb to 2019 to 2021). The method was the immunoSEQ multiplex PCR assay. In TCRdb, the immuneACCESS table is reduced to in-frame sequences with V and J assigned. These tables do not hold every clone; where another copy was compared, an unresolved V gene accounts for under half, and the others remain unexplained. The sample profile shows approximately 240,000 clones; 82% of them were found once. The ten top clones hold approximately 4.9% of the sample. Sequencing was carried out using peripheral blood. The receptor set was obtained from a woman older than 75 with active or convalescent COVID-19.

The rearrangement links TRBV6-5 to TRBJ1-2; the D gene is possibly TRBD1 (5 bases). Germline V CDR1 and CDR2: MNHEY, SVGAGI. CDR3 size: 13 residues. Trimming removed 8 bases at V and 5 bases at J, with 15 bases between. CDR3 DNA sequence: TGTGCCAGCGACGGACGACCAGGGTATGGCTACACCTTC. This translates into CASDGRPGYGYTF.

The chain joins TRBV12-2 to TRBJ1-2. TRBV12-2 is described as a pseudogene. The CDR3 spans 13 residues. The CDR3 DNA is TGTGCAAGTCGCTCCCCTTGTCGGTATGGCTACACCTTC. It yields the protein CASRSPCRYGYTF.